This TCR beta chain was sequenced for a study of T cell repertoires in cytomegalovirus infection. Study-level background: Both CMV infection and a matching HLA type were indicated by public TCR beta signatures.

The CDR3 extends over 15 amino acids. Germline V lookup: CDR1 MNHEY, CDR2 SMNVEV (reference sequence). V was shortened by 4 bases and J by 11 bases, with 23 bases between the two germline ends. Of note for this clonotype: What it binds is not known.

General observations from the study: CMV-specific TCR beta clonotypes restricted by HLA-C dominated the ex vivo response.

TCRdb re-analysed the reads in MiXCR, keeping a single row per CDR3 protein. The sample holds around 630,000 distinct CDR3 sequences, less than 25% seen once. Specimen: CD8+ T cells from PBMCs. The rearrangement joins TRBV27 to TRBJ1-1, with D unclear. The TCR sequence derives from a human donor in good health (CMV status not recorded). Some clones in this sample may be carry-over from other donors' samples. The CDR3 DNA reads as TGTGCCAGCAGTTCCCAGACGGGTTGGCGTGAGAACGCTTTCTTT. Translation gives CASSSQTGWRENAFF.